This TCR beta chain was sequenced for a study of blood T cell repertoires in COVID-19. TCRdb's table, derived via immunoSEQ multiplex PCR, lists solely in-frame clones and lacks some. The table includes 470,000 or so clones, about 89% detected once. The CDR3 contains 14 residues. CDR1 is MNHEY, CDR2 SVGAGI, per germline. V was cut by 0 bases and J by 10 bases, with 12 bases left in between. The sequencing input was peripheral blood. The source of this sequence is a woman in her twenties or thirties with acute or convalescent COVID-19. V is TRBV6-5 and J is TRBJ1-4; D is ambiguous. The CDR3 region is CASSYSRPDGKLFF. The CDR3 DNA is TGTGCCAGCAGTTACTCGAGGCCGGATGGAAAACTGTTTTTT.